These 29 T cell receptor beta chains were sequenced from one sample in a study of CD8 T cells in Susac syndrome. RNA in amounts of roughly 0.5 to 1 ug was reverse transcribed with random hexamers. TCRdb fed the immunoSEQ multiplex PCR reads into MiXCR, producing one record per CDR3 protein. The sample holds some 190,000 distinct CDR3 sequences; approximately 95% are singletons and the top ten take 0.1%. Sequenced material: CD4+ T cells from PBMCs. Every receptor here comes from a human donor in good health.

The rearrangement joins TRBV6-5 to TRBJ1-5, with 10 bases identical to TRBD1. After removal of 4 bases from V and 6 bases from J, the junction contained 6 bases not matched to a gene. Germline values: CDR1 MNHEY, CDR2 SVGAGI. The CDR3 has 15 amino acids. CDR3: CASSSGTGVSQPQHF. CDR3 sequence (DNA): TGTGCCAGCAGTTCTGGGACAGGGGTGAGTCAGCCCCAGCATTTT.

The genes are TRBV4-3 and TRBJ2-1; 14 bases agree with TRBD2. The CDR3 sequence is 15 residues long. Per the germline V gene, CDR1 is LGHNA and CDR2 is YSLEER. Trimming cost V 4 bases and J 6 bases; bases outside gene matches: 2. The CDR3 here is CASSLGLAGGNEQFF. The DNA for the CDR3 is TGCGCCAGCAGCCTCGGACTAGCGGGGGGCAATGAGCAGTTCTTC.

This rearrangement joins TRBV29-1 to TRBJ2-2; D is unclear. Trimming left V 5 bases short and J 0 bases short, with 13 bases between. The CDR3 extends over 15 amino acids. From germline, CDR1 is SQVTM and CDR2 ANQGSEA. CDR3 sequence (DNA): TGCAGCGTTCGAGGCCAGAGGCCGAACACCGGGGAGCTGTTTTTT. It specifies CSVRGQRPNTGELFF.

CDR3 sequence: CASSISIGRGPYNEQFF. CDR3 nucleotides: TGTGCCAGTAGTATTTCAATAGGGCGTGGTCCCTACAATGAGCAGTTCTTC. This chain links TRBV19 with TRBJ2-1; D is undetermined. The CDR3 has 17 amino acids. Germline-derived CDR1 and CDR2 are LNHDA and SQIVND (reference sequence). Trimming stripped 3 bases from V and 2 bases from J, with 17 bases between.

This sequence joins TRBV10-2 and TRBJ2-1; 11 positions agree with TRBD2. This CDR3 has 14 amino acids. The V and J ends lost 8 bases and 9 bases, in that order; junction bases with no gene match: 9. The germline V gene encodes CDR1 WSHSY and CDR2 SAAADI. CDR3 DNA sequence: TGCGCCAGCCGCACTAGCGGGGGAATGGGTGAGCAGTTCTTC. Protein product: CASRTSGGMGEQFF.

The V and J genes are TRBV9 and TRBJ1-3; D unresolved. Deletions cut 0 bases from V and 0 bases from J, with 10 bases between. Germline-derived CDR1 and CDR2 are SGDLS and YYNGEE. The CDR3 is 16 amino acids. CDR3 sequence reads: CASSVASSLSGNTIYF. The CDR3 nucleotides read TGTGCCAGCAGCGTAGCATCCAGCCTCTCTGGAAACACCATATATTTT.

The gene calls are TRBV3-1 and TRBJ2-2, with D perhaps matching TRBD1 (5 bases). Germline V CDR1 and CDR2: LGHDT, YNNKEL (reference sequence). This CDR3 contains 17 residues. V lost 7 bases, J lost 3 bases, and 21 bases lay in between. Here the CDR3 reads CASKSLECRVHTGELFF. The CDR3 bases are TGTGCCAGCAAATCCTTGGAGTGCAGGGTCCACACCGGGGAGCTGTTTTTT.

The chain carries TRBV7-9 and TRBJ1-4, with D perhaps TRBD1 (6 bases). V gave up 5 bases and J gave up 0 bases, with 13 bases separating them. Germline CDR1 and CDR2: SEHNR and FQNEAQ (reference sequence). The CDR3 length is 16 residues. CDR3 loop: CASSPGHAATNEKLFF. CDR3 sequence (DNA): TGTGCCAGCAGCCCGGGACACGCCGCAACTAATGAAAAACTGTTTTTT.

Here the CDR3 DNA reads TGTGCCAGTAGCGGATCAGCGGGGGTCTCAGATACGCAGTATTTT. Protein: CASSGSAGVSDTQYF. The chain carries TRBV19 and TRBJ2-3, with 8 positions matching TRBD2. J gave up 4 bases and V 6 bases, and 9 bases lay outside the gene matches. The CDR3 spans 15 residues. Looked up from germline, CDR1 is LNHDA and CDR2 is SQIVND (reference sequence).

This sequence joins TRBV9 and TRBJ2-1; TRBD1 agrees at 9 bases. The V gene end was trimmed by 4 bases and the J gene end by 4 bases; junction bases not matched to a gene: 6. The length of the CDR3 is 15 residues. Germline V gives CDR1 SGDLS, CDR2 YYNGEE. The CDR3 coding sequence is TGTGCCAGCAGCATACAGGGGGCGCCTTACAATGAGCAGTTCTTC. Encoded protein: CASSIQGAPYNEQFF.

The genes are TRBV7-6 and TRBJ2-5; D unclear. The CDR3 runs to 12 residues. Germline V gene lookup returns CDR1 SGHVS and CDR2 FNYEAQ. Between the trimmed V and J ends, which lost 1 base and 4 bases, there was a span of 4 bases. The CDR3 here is CASSLEVETQYF. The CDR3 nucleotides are TGTGCCAGCAGCTTAGAGGTAGAGACCCAGTACTTC.

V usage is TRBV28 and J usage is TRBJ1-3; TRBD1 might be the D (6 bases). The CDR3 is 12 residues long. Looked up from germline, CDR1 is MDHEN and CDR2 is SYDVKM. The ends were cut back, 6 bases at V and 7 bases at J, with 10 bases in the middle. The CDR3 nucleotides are TGTGCCAGCAGACAGGGCATGAACACCATATATTTT. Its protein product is CASRQGMNTIYF. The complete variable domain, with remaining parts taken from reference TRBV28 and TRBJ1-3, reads DVKVTQSSRYLVKRTGEKVFLECVQDMDHENMFWYRQDPGLGLRLIYFSYDVKMKEKGDIPEGYSVSREKKERFSLILESASTNQTSMYLCASRQGMNTIYFGEGSWLTVV.

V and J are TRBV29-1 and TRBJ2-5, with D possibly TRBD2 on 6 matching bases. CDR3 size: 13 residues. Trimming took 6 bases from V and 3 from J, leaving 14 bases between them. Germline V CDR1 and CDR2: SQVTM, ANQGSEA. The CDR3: CSVWVRGEETQYF. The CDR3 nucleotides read TGCAGCGTGTGGGTTCGCGGGGAAGAGACCCAGTACTTC. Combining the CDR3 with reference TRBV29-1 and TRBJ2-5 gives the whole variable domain SAVISQKPSRDICQRGTSLTIQCQVDSQVTMMFWYRQQPGQSLTLIATANQGSEATYESGFVIDKFPISRPNLTFSTLTVSNMSPEDSSIYLCSVWVRGEETQYFGPGTRLLVL.

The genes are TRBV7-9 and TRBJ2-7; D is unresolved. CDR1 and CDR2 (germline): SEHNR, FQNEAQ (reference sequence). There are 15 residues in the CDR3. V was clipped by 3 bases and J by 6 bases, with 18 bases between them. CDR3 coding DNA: TGTGCCAGCAGCTTCTTGCCGGGCCCCAACCCCGAGCAGTACTTC. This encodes CASSFLPGPNPEQYF.

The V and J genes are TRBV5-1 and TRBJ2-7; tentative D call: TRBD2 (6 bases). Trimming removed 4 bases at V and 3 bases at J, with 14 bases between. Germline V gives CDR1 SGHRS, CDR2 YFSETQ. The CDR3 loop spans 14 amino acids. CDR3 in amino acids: CASSPGVFLYEQYF. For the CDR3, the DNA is TGCGCCAGCAGCCCGGGGGTATTCCTCTACGAGCAGTACTTC.

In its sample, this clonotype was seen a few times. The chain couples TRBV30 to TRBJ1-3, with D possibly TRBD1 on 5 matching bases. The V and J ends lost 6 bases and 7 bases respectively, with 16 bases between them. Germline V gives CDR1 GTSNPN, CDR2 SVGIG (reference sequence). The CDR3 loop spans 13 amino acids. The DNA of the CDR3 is TGTGCCTGCTCTGGGACCTTCGGGAACACCATATATTTT. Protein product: CACSGTFGNTIYF.

The CDR3: CASSQGRGLYSNQPQHF. The CDR3 region has the DNA TGTGCCAGCAGCCAAGGGAGGGGACTTTATAGCAATCAGCCCCAGCATTTT. This chain uses TRBV4-2 with TRBJ1-5, with a tentative D call TRBD1 (5 bases). The V gene lost 1 base and the J gene lost 0 bases, with 13 bases spanning the gap. From germline, CDR1 is LGHNA and CDR2 YNFKEQ. The CDR3 runs 17 residues.

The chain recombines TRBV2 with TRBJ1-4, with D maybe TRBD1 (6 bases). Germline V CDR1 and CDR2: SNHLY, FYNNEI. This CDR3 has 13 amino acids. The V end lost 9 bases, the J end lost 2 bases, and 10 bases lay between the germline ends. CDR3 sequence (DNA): TGTGCCAGTCAGGGGTCTACTAATGAAAAACTGTTTTTT. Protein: CASQGSTNEKLFF.

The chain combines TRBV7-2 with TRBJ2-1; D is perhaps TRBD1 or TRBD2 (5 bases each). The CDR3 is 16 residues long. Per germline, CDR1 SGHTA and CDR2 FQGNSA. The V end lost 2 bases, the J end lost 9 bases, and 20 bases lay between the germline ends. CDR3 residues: CASSLWSLGVHGEQFF. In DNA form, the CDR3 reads TGTGCCAGCAGCTTATGGTCGCTGGGGGTTCACGGTGAGCAGTTCTTC.

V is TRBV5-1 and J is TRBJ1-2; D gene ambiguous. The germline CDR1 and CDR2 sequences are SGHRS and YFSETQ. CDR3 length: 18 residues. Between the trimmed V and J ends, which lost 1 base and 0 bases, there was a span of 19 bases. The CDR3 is CASSLRTPTEFSNYGYTF. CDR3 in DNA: TGCGCCAGCAGCTTGAGGACCCCAACAGAATTTTCTAACTATGGCTACACCTTC.

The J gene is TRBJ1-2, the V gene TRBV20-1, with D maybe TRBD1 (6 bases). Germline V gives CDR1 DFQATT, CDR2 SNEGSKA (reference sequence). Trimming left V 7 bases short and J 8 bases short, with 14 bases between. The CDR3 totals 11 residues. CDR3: CSVSTGWGYTF. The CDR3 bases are TGCAGTGTATCGACAGGCTGGGGCTACACCTTC.

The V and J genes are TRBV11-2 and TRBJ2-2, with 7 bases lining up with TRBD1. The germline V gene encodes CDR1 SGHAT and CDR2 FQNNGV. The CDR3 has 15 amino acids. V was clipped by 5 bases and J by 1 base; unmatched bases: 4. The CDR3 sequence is CASSVYRGNTGELFF. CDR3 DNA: TGTGCCAGCAGCGTTTACAGGGGGAACACCGGGGAGCTGTTTTTT. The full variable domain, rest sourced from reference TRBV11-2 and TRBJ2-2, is EAGVAQSPRYKIIEKRQSVAFWCNPISGHATLYWYQQILGQGPKLLIQFQNNGVVDDSQLPKDRFSAERLKGVDSTLKIQPAKLEDSAVYLCASSVYRGNTGELFFGEGSRLTVL.

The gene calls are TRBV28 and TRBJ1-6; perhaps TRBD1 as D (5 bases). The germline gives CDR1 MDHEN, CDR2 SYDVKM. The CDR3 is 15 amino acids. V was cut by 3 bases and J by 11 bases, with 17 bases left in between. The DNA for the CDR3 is TGTGCCAGCAGTTTGGCCGGCAGGGTGGGGACACCCCTCCACTTT. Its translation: CASSLAGRVGTPLHF.

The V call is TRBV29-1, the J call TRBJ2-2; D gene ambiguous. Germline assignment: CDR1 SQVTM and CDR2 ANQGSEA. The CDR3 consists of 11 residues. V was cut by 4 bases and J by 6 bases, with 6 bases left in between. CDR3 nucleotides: TGCAGCGTTGGGACGGCCGGGGAGCTGTTTTTT. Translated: CSVGTAGELFF.

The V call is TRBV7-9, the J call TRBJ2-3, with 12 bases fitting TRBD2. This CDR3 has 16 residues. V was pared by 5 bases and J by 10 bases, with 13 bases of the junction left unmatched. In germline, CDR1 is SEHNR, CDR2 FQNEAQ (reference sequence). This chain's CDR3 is CASSPLRLAGVRAQYF. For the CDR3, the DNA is TGTGCCAGCAGCCCACTTCGACTAGCGGGGGTTCGGGCGCAGTATTTT.

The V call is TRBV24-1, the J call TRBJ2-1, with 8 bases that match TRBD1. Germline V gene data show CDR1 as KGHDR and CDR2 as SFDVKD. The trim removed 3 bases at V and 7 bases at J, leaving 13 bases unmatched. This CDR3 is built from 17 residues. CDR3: CATSDIQGAGTGNEQFF. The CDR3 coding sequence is TGTGCCACCAGTGATATTCAGGGGGCAGGCACCGGGAATGAGCAGTTCTTC.

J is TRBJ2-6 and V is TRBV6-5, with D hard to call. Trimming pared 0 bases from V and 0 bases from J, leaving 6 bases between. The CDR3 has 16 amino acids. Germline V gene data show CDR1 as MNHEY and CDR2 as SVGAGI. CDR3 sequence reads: CASSYSRVSGANVLTF. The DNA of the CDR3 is TGTGCCAGCAGTTACTCACGGGTCTCTGGGGCCAACGTCCTGACTTTC.

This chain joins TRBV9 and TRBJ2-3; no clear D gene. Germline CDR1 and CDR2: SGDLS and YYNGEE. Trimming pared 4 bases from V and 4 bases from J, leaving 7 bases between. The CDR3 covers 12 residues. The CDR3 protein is CASSPTSDTQYF. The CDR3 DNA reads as TGTGCCAGCAGCCCCACATCAGATACGCAGTATTTT.

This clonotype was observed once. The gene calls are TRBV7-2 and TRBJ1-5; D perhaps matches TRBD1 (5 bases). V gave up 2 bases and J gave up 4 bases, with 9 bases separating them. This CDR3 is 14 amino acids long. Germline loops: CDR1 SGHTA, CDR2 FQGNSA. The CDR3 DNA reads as TGTGCCAGCAGCTTAATGGGGGATAATCAGCCCCAGCATTTT. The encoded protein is CASSLMGDNQPQHF.